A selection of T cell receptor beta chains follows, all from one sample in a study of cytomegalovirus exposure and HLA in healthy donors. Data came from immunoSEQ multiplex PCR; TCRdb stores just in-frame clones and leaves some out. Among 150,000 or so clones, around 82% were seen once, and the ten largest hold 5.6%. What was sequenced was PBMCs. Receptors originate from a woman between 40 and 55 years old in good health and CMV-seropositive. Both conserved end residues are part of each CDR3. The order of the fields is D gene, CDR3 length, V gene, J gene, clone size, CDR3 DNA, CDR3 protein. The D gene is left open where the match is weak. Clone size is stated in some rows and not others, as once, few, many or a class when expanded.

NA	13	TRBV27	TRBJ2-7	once	TGTGCCAGCAGTTTCGACACCTTGGGCGAGCAGTACTTC	CASSFDTLGEQYF
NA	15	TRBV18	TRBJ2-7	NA	TGTGCCAGCTCCGAGGACAGCACGAACCGTTACGAGCAGTACTTC	CASSEDSTNRYEQYF
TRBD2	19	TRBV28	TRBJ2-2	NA	TGTGCCAGCAGTCCTTACTCCGGGACTAGCGGGAGAAGGACCGGGGAGCTGTTTTTT	CASSPYSGTSGRRTGELFF
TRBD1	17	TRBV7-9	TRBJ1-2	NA	TGTGCCAGCAGCTTAATAGGGGGGACAGGGGGCGGCTATGGCTACACCTTC	CASSLIGGTGGGYGYTF
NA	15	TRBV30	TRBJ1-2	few	TGTGCCTGGAGTGTACAGGCCACAGGGAACTATGGCTACACCTTC	CAWSVQATGNYGYTF
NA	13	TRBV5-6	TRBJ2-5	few	TGTGCCAGCAGCTTGGCAGGAACGGAGACCCAGTACTTC	CASSLAGTETQYF
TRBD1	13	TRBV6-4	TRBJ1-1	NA	TGTGCCAGCAGAGGGACAGGGGGCGATGAAGCTTTCTTT	CASRGTGGDEAFF
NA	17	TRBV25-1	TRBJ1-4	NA	TGTGCCAGCAGTGACCCTAAGGGGATACCGACTAATGAAAAACTGTTTTTT	CASSDPKGIPTNEKLFF
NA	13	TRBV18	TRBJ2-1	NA	TGTGCCAGCTCACCTTCAGGGCAGGCTGAGCAGTTCTTC	CASSPSGQAEQFF
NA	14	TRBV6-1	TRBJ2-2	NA	TGTGCCAGCAGTGGAGGACTTGAGGCCGGGGAGCTGTTTTTT	CASSGGLEAGELFF
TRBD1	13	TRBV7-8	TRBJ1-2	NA	TGTGCCAGCGCCCCGGGACAGGGGGTAGGCTACACCTTC	CASAPGQGVGYTF
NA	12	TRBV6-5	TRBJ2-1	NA	TGTGCCAGCAGTTATGCGGGAAATGAGCAGTTCTTC	CASSYAGNEQFF
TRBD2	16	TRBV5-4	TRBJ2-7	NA	TGTGCCAGCAGCTTGAATGGGGGGGGAGGGTTCTACGAGCAGTACTTC	CASSLNGGGGFYEQYF
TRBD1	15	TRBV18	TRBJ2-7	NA	TGTGCCAGCTCACAGACGGGACAGGGCACCTACGAGCAGTACTTC	CASSQTGQGTYEQYF
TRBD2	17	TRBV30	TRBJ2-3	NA	TGTGCCTCCTCCCGGGCTAGCGGGAGTAGGAGCACAGATACGCAGTATTTT	CASSRASGSRSTDTQYF
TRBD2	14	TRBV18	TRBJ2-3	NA	TGTGCCAGCTCACCACAAGCGGGAATAGATACGCAGTATTTT	CASSPQAGIDTQYF
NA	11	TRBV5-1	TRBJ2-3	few	TGCGCCAGCAGCGAGGCAGATACGCAGTATTTT	CASSEADTQYF
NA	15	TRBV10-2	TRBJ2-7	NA	TGCGCCAGCAGTGACTTGAGTCTAGCGATTCACGAGCAGTACTTC	CASSDLSLAIHEQYF
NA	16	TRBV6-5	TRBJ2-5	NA	TGTGCCAGCAGTTACGGCCGGGAAGGTACGGGAGAGACCCAGTACTTC	CASSYGREGTGETQYF
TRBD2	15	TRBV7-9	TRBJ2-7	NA	TGTGCCAGCAGCTCTCTAGCGGGAGGACCCTACGAGCAGTACTTC	CASSSLAGGPYEQYF
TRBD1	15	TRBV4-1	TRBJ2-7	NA	TGCGCCAGCAGCCAAGCCGGACAGGGGGCGGGGGAGCAGTACTTC	CASSQAGQGAGEQYF
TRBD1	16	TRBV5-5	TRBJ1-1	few	TGTGCCAGCAGCTTGGGGGTGGGACAGCGTGGGACTGAAGCTTTCTTT	CASSLGVGQRGTEAFF
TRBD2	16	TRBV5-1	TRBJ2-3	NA	TGCGCCAGCAGCTTGGATGGCGGGAGGGCCCCAGATACGCAGTATTTT	CASSLDGGRAPDTQYF
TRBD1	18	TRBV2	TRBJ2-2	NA	TGTGCCAGTGGGAGACAGGGGCACGCATCAAGCGCGGCCGGGGAGCTGTTTTTT	CASGRQGHASSAAGELFF
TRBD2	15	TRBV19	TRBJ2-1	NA	TGTGCCAGCTCGGGGACTACGTCAACCTACAATGAGCAGTTCTTC	CASSGTTSTYNEQFF
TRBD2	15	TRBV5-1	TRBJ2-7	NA	TGCGCCAGCAGCTTGGCCTGGGGGGGTATCTACGAGCAGTACTTC	CASSLAWGGIYEQYF
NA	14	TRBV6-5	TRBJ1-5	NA	TGTGCCAGCAGTTGGGGGGGGGAAGACCAGCCCCAGCATTTT	CASSWGGEDQPQHF
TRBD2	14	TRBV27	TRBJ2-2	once	TGTGCCAGCAGTTTAGCGGGAGGCCCCGGGGAGCTGTTTTTT	CASSLAGGPGELFF
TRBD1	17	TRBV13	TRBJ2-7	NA	TGTGCCAGCAGCTCCCGAGGACAGGGGGCTACGAACTACGAGCAGTACTTC	CASSSRGQGATNYEQYF
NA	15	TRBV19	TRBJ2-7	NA	TGTGCCAGTAGTATCCTAGTAACTCCATCCTACGAGCAGTACTTC	CASSILVTPSYEQYF
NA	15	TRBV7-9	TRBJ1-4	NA	TGTGCCAGCAGCTTAGGCAGGGTTCATAATGAAAAACTGTTTTTT	CASSLGRVHNEKLFF
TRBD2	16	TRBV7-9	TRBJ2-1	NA	TGTGCCAGCAGCCGGCTCGGGGGGAAAAGGGACAATGAGCAGTTCTTC	CASSRLGGKRDNEQFF
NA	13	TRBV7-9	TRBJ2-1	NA	TGTGCCAGCAGCGTGGGACTGGGCAATGAGCAGTTCTTC	CASSVGLGNEQFF
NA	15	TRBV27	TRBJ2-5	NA	TGTGCCAGCAGCTATCAGGGAACAGGGACGTCGTCCCAGTACTTC	CASSYQGTGTSSQYF
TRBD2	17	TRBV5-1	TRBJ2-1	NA	TGCGCCAGCAGCTCCACCGCCCTTCTAGCGGTTTACAATGAGCAGTTCTTC	CASSSTALLAVYNEQFF
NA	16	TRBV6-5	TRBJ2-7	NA	TGTGCCAGCAGTTACAGAGGTGCGGGGCAATCCTACGAGCAGTACTTC	CASSYRGAGQSYEQYF
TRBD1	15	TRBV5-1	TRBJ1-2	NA	TGCGCCAGCAGCGCCGGGGGACAGACTAACTATGGCTACACCTTC	CASSAGGQTNYGYTF